This note documents a single TCR beta chain sequence. Antigen: not known. This sample stems from a study of identifying expanded T cells in peripheral blood. Study-level points and caveats: Across healthy donors, higher total template counts meant significantly greater roughly 2-week count variance.

During the collection period, no donor immune events like infections were recorded. The germline V and J ends were trimmed by 6 bases and 6 bases, with 15 bases remaining between them. The V gene's germline CDR1 is LNHDA and CDR2 SQIVND (reference sequence). The CDR3 contains 14 residues. Only in-frame clones appear in the TCRdb table, and some are missing; sequencing was by immunoSEQ multiplex PCR. The sample consists of under 100,000 clones, roughly 89% of them appearing once. The chain links TRBV19 to TRBJ1-5; D unclear. The TCR originated in a person aged 18 to 75 in good health. Sequencing input: blood. CDR3 nucleotides: TGTGCCAGTAGACACCGGGAGGGCGGTCAGCCCCAGCATTTT. Residues: CASRHREGGQPQHF.